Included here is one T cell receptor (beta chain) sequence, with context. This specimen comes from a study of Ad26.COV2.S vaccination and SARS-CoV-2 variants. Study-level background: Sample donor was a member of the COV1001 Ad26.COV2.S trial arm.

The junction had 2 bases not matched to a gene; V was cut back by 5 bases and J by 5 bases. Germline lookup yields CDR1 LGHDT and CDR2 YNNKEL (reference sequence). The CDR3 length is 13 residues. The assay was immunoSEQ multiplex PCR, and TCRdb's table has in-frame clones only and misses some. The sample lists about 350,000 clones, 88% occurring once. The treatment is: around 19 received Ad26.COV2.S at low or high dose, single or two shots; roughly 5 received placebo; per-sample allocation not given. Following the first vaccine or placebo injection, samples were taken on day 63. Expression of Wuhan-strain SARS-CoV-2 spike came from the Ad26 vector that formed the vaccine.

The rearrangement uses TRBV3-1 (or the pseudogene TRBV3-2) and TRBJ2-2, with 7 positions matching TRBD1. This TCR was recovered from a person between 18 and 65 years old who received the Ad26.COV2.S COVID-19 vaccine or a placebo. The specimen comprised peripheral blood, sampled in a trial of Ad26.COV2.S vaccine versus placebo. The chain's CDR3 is CASSDRVTGELFF. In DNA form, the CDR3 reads TGTGCCAGCAGCGACAGGGTTACCGGGGAGCTGTTTTTT.